The entry below describes one T cell receptor beta chain. V was clipped by 7 bases and J by 11 bases, with 18 bases between them. Germline CDR1 SNHLY, CDR2 FYNNEI. This CDR3 is built from 13 residues. The sample comes from a study of T cell changes during pregnancy in multiple sclerosis. TCRdb's table, derived via immunoSEQ multiplex PCR, lists solely in-frame clones and lacks some. Counted here are tens of thousands of clones, 70% to 90% occurring once; the ten biggest clones make up 0.45% to 0.6%. V usage is TRBV2 and J usage is TRBJ1-5; no clear D. The sample here was CD4+ T cells from peripheral blood mononuclear cells, taken in the first trimester of pregnancy. The origin of this receptor is a female donor with multiple sclerosis, enrolled in a pregnancy study. The CDR3 reads CASTGTGSVAQHF. In DNA form, the CDR3 reads TGTGCCAGCACGGGAACCGGATCGGTAGCCCAGCATTTT.